Listed below are T cell receptor beta chains from one sample, sequenced in a study of T cells in Graves' hyperthyroidism and ophthalmopathy. TCRdb called the multiplex PCR reads again in MiXCR, with one record for every CDR3 protein. The sample consists of 800,000 or so distinct CDR3 sequences, more than 30% of them appearing once. Sequencing was carried out using blood. The origin of the receptors is a man younger than 35 with Graves' hyperthyroidism. Both conserved end residues are part of each CDR3. The D gene is left open where the match is weak. Rows give clone size only sometimes, using once, few, many, or a class for an expanded clone.

j_call d_call v_call clone_size cdr3_nt cdr3_aa
TRBJ2-6 . TRBV7-9 many TGTGCCAGCAGCCGCGATTACTCTGGGGCCAACGTCCTGACTTTC CASSRDYSGANVLTF
TRBJ1-1 . TRBV7-9 many TGTGCCAGCAGCTTAGATGCAGGGGTGAACACTGAAGCTTTCTTT CASSLDAGVNTEAFF
TRBJ1-6 . TRBV19 many TGTGCCAGTAGTATGTGGGACGATAATTCACCCCTCCACTTT CASSMWDDNSPLHF
TRBJ2-7 . TRBV7-6 . TGTGCCAGCAGGAGGGGGTCCGAGATGGACTACGAGCAGTACTTC CASRRGSEMDYEQYF
TRBJ1-1 TRBD1 TRBV4-1 few TGCGCCAGCAGCCAAGATGGGACAGGGCGAGCTTTCTTT CASSQDGTGRAFF
TRBJ1-5 . TRBV19 many TGTGCCAGTAGTGTCGGGGCCGATCAGCCCCAGCATTTT CASSVGADQPQHF
TRBJ2-2 . TRBV4-1 many TGCGCCAGCAGCCATGGGGGCGGGGAGCTGTTTTTT CASSHGGGELFF
TRBJ1-6 TRBD1 TRBV2 . TGTGCCAGCCCCTACGCGGGACAGGGAAGTTCACCCCTCCACTTT CASPYAGQGSSPLHF
TRBJ1-1 . TRBV29-1 many TGCAGCGTCCCCAAGGGAGAGACCACTGAAGCTTTCTTT CSVPKGETTEAFF
TRBJ1-1 . TRBV7-6 many TGTGCCAGCAGCCTACAGAGGGGCCGGAACACTGAAGCTTTCTTT CASSLQRGRNTEAFF
TRBJ1-1 TRBD1 TRBV7-2 . TGTGCCAGCAGCTTGAAGGGACAGGGCCCATATTTTGAGGCTTTCTTT CASSLKGQGPYFEAFF
TRBJ2-7 TRBD2 TRBV6-5 . TGTGCCAGCATAAATATAGCGGGGACCTACGAGCAGTACTTC CASINIAGTYEQYF
TRBJ2-7 . TRBV6-5 . TGTGCCAGCAGTTACTCACCAGGGCAAGAGCAGTACTTC CASSYSPGQEQYF
TRBJ2-1 TRBD2 TRBV7-9 . TGTGCCAGCAGCCCCAGGACTAGCGGGAGCGACAATGAGCAGTTCTTC CASSPRTSGSDNEQFF
TRBJ1-1 . TRBV2 many TGTGCCAGCGCCCCACTCGGACGCGAAGCTTTCTTT CASAPLGREAFF
TRBJ2-7 . TRBV12-3/TRBV12-4 few TGTGCCAGCAGCCCCAGTTTCCCCTACGAGCAGTACTTC CASSPSFPYEQYF
TRBJ2-7 . TRBV10-3 few TGTGCCATCAGTCCCAGAGGGGGGGCTGGCTCCTACGAGCAGTACTTC CAISPRGGAGSYEQYF
TRBJ2-5 . TRBV12-3/TRBV12-4 many TGTGCCAGCCGCTACTACGCGGAGACCCAGTACTTC CASRYYAETQYF
TRBJ1-5 TRBD1 TRBV20-1 . TGCAGTGCTACCGGGCAGGGGGCAGGTCAGCCCCAGCATTTT CSATGQGAGQPQHF
TRBJ1-2 . TRBV9 many TGTGCCAGCAGCGTAGAGCCGCAATCTAACTATGGCTACACCTTC CASSVEPQSNYGYTF
TRBJ1-5 . TRBV15 many TGTGCCACCAGCAGAGATTCCCGTCAGCCCCAGCATTTT CATSRDSRQPQHF
TRBJ2-7 TRBD1 TRBV20-1 few TGCAGTGCTAGAGATCCACAGGGGAGCTCCTACGAGCAGTACTTC CSARDPQGSSYEQYF
TRBJ1-6 . TRBV6-1 few TGTGCCAGCACCTCGACATGGAATAATTCACCCCTCCACTTT CASTSTWNNSPLHF
TRBJ2-1 . TRBV7-2 . TGTGCCAGCAGCCGGAACGATGACACCTACAATGAGCAGTTCTTC CASSRNDDTYNEQFF
TRBJ2-7 TRBD1 TRBV7-2 once TGTGCCAGCAGCTCCGACCGACAGGGAACGGACGAGCAGTACTTC CASSSDRQGTDEQYF
TRBJ1-6 . TRBV9 few TGTGCCAGCAGCGTAGAGGGGGGGCAAAATTCACCCCTCCACTTT CASSVEGGQNSPLHF
TRBJ2-7 . TRBV12-3/TRBV12-4 few TGTGCCAGCAGCCTTCCCGGGACTGTCGAGCAGTACTTC CASSLPGTVEQYF
TRBJ1-4 TRBD1 TRBV29-1 many TGCAGCGTTGGATCAGGGGGCGAAGAGAAACTGTTTTTT CSVGSGGEEKLFF
TRBJ1-5 . TRBV12-3/TRBV12-4 few TGTGCCAGCAGTTCAACACTTAGCAATCAGCCCCAGCATTTT CASSSTLSNQPQHF
TRBJ2-2 TRBD1 TRBV10-3 . TGTGCCATCAAGAGCCGGGACAGGGGGTCGGGCGGGGAGCTGTTTTTT CAIKSRDRGSGGELFF
TRBJ2-5 . TRBV10-3 . TGTGCCATCAGTGAGGCGGGGCTAGCCGGAGAGACCCAGTACTTC CAISEAGLAGETQYF
TRBJ2-2 TRBD1 TRBV7-3 . TGTGCCAGCAGCTTAGTAGGGACAGGGAAGACCGGGGAGCTGTTTTTT CASSLVGTGKTGELFF
TRBJ2-7 TRBD2 TRBV4-3 few TGCGCCAGCAGCCAAGATCTGGGGCGGGGGGCCTACGAGCAGTACTTC CASSQDLGRGAYEQYF
TRBJ1-4 . TRBV2 . TGTGCCAGCAGAGGAGGCGAGAATGAAAAACTGTTTTTT CASRGGENEKLFF
TRBJ2-5 . TRBV5-1 . TGCGCCAGCAGTCGGACCAACCAAGAGACCCAGTACTTC CASSRTNQETQYF
TRBJ1-1 TRBD1 TRBV5-1 . TGCGCCAGCAGCGGAGACAGGGGGCTGGTAGCTTTCTTT CASSGDRGLVAFF
TRBJ1-2 . TRBV10-3 many TGTGCCATCAGTGAGTCCGGGGTAGGCTATGGCTACACCTTC CAISESGVGYGYTF
TRBJ1-4 TRBD1 TRBV25-1 . TGTGCCAGCACCCAACAGGGGAGGAACGAAAAACTGTTTTTT CASTQQGRNEKLFF
TRBJ2-7 . TRBV7-9 few TGTGCCAGCAGCTTATACGGGGGCGGGGGAACCTACGAGCAGTACTTC CASSLYGGGGTYEQYF
TRBJ1-5 . TRBV7-9 many TGTGCCAGCAGCTCCACAGAGTATAGCAATCAGCCCCAGCATTTT CASSSTEYSNQPQHF
TRBJ1-2 TRBD1 TRBV19 . TGTGCCAGTAGTGTGTTATACAGGGGCTATGGCTACACCTTC CASSVLYRGYGYTF
TRBJ1-3 TRBD1 TRBV7-8 . TGTGCCAGCAGAGAGGGACAGGGTACGGGAAACACCATATATTTT CASREGQGTGNTIYF
TRBJ2-2 . TRBV25-1 . TGTGCCAGCCCGGCTCGTGGCACCGGGGAGCTGTTTTTT CASPARGTGELFF
TRBJ1-5 . TRBV30 few TGTGCCTGGACCCCGGACAGACGCAATCAGCCCCAGCATTTT CAWTPDRRNQPQHF
TRBJ2-6 . TRBV7-9 many TGTGCCAGCAGCGTATCAGGGACTGCTGGGGCCAACGTCCTGACTTTC CASSVSGTAGANVLTF
TRBJ1-5 . TRBV19 many TGTGCCAGCGGCACCTGGGCTGGTCAGCCCCAGCATTTT CASGTWAGQPQHF
TRBJ2-5 . TRBV9 once TGTGCCAGCACCGTAGGGGATCGCCAAGAGACCCAGTACTTC CASTVGDRQETQYF